This T cell receptor (beta chain) came from a study of shared clonotypes between healthy human individuals. At the level of the study: Ranging from 18 to 49 in age, donors were two women and a few men. CD8 memory received one plate per donor, CD8 naive two, CD4 memory three and CD4 naive three.

The CDR3 has 13 amino acids. Germline-derived CDR1 and CDR2 are LNHDA and SQIVND (reference sequence). The V end lost 7 bases, the J end lost 3 bases, and 10 bases lay between the germline ends. The table came from immunoSEQ multiplex PCR; TCRdb's copy has only in-frame clones and leaves some out. The sample lists roughly 1,500,000 clones; 98% were seen once. Source material: naive CD4+ T cells sorted from blood. The subset denotes: CD45RA+ positively selected. The genes are TRBV19 and TRBJ1-3; unclear D gene. This TCR came from a man aged 25 to 45 in good health. In DNA, the CDR3 is TGTGCCAGTACAGAACTCCTTGGAAACACCATATATTTT. Its translation: CASTELLGNTIYF.